The T cell receptor (beta chain) under discussion was sequenced for a study of CD8 T cells in ankylosing spondylitis. CDR1 and CDR2 from the germline V gene are SGHVS and FQNEAQ. Trimming removed 5 bases from V and 4 bases from J, with 14 bases in between. This CDR3 comprises 15 residues. This clonotype was recorded a few times. Each CDR3 protein gets one entry after TCRdb re-called the 5' RACE reads with MiXCR. The data contain 250,000 to 300,000 distinct CDR3 sequences, over 15% of them singletons. The specimen was blood, either unsorted or a sorted T cell fraction (not recorded which). The chain couples TRBV7-8 to TRBJ2-2; D remains unclear. This clonotype was obtained from a male donor with ankylosing spondylitis or in good health (not recorded which). The CDR3 reads CASSTGEASTGELFF. CDR3 DNA: TGTGCCAGCAGCACCGGAGAGGCAAGCACCGGGGAGCTGTTTTTT. The full variable domain, its missing parts supplied by reference TRBV7-8 and TRBJ2-2, is GAGVSQSPRYKVAKRGQDVALRCDPISGHVSLFWYQQALGQGPEFLTYFQNEAQLDKSGLPSDRFFAERPEGSVSTLKIQRTQQEDSAVYLCASSTGEASTGELFFGEGSRLTVL.